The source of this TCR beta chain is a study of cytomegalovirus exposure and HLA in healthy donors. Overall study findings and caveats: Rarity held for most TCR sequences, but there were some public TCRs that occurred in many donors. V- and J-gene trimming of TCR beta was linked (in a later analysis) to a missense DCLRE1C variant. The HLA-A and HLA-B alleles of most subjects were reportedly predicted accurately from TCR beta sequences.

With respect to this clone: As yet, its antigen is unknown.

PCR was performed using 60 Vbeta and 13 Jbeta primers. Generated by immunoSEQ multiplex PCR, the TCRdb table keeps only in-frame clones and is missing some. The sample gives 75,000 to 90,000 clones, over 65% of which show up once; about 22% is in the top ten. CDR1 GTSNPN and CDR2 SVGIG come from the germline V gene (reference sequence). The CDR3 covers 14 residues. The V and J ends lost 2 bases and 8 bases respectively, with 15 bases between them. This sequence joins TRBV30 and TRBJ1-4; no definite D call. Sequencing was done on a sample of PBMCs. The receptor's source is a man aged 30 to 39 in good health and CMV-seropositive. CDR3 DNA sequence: TGTGCCTGGAGTCCTCTTTCGGGTGGGGAAAAACTGTTTTTT. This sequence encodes CAWSPLSGGEKLFF.